A selection of T cell receptor beta chains follows, all from one sample in a study of T cell repertoires in cytomegalovirus infection. TCRdb reprocessed the reads with MiXCR, giving one entry per CDR3 protein. Of some 400,000 distinct CDR3 sequences in the sample, less than 20% were seen once. Material for sequencing was PBMCs. Every receptor here comes from a human donor in good health (CMV status not recorded). Some clones in this sample may be carry-over from other donors' samples. CDR3s include the opening cysteine and the closing phenylalanine or tryptophan. The order of the fields is V gene, D gene, J gene, clone size, CDR3 DNA, CDR3 protein. A D gene is named only where the DNA matches it firmly. Where a row states a size, it is once, few, many or the class of an expanded clone; other rows omit it.

V gene: TRBV23-1
D gene: .
J gene: TRBJ2-2
clone size: .
CDR3 DNA: TGCGCCAGCAGTCAATCCCGGCGAGGGGGAGTTGGAGCCAACACCGGGGAGCTGTTTTTT
CDR3 protein: CASSQSRRGGVGANTGELFF

V gene: TRBV12-3/TRBV12-4
D gene: TRBD1
J gene: TRBJ1-6
clone size: few
CDR3 DNA: TGTGCCAGCACCACCGACAGGGACGATTCACCCCTCCACTTT
CDR3 protein: CASTTDRDDSPLHF

V gene: TRBV7-9
D gene: TRBD2
J gene: TRBJ2-7
clone size: few
CDR3 DNA: TGTGCCAGCAGTGCCCTAGCGGGCACATCCTACGAGCAGTACTTC
CDR3 protein: CASSALAGTSYEQYF

V gene: TRBV6-2/TRBV6-3
D gene: TRBD2
J gene: TRBJ2-1
clone size: .
CDR3 DNA: TGTGCCAGCAGTACCTCCGGGACTATGAGGCAGTTCTTC
CDR3 protein: CASSTSGTMRQFF

V gene: TRBV7-6
D gene: .
J gene: TRBJ2-7
clone size: many
CDR3 DNA: TGTGCCAGCAGTCGTTATTTGGCTATGGCCCAAAACTTGTTGGGCGAGCAGTACTTC
CDR3 protein: CASSRYLAMAQNLLGEQYF

V gene: TRBV11-2
D gene: .
J gene: TRBJ2-1
clone size: .
CDR3 DNA: TGTGCCAGCAGCAACAACAGGCCCTCCTACAATGAGCAGTTCTTC
CDR3 protein: CASSNNRPSYNEQFF

V gene: TRBV11-2
D gene: .
J gene: TRBJ1-1
clone size: few
CDR3 DNA: TGTGCCACCGGCTCAACAGGGAACACTGAAGCTTTCTTT
CDR3 protein: CATGSTGNTEAFF

V gene: TRBV2
D gene: TRBD1
J gene: TRBJ2-1
clone size: few
CDR3 DNA: TGTGCCAGCAGTGAAGGAGGGACAGGGGGCGGCGAGCAGTTCTTC
CDR3 protein: CASSEGGTGGGEQFF

V gene: TRBV28
D gene: .
J gene: TRBJ1-1
clone size: many
CDR3 DNA: TGTGCCAGCATGGTGACTTATCGCGCTGAAGCTTTCTTT
CDR3 protein: CASMVTYRAEAFF

V gene: TRBV20-1
D gene: .
J gene: TRBJ1-1
clone size: few
CDR3 DNA: TGCAGTGCCACAGGACAGCCCGGGGTCACTGAAGCTTTCTTT
CDR3 protein: CSATGQPGVTEAFF

V gene: TRBV7-2
D gene: .
J gene: TRBJ1-2
clone size: many
CDR3 DNA: TGTGCCAGCAGCTACTACACCTTC
CDR3 protein: CASSYYTF

V gene: TRBV6-1
D gene: .
J gene: TRBJ2-3
clone size: few
CDR3 DNA: TGTGCCAGCAGAAAAGCAGATACGCAGTATTTT
CDR3 protein: CASRKADTQYF

V gene: TRBV7-2
D gene: TRBD2
J gene: TRBJ2-1
clone size: once
CDR3 DNA: TGTGCCAGCAGCTTACGAGCGGGGGCCTCAAATGAGCAGTTCTTC
CDR3 protein: CASSLRAGASNEQFF

V gene: TRBV7-2
D gene: .
J gene: TRBJ2-3
clone size: few
CDR3 DNA: TGTGCCAGCAGTCCACCGCCAACCGGAGATACGCAGTATTTT
CDR3 protein: CASSPPPTGDTQYF

V gene: TRBV7-8
D gene: .
J gene: TRBJ2-5
clone size: many
CDR3 DNA: TGTGCCAGCAGCTTAGCGCGGTTTACCGTTGGAACCCAGTACTTC
CDR3 protein: CASSLARFTVGTQYF

V gene: TRBV7-2
D gene: .
J gene: TRBJ1-4
clone size: many
CDR3 DNA: TGTGCCAGCAGCTTAGCCGGGGGCGGAAATGAAAAACTGTTTTTT
CDR3 protein: CASSLAGGGNEKLFF

V gene: TRBV2
D gene: .
J gene: TRBJ1-1
clone size: few
CDR3 DNA: TGTGCCAGCAACACAGACCGCAACACTGAAGCTTTCTTT
CDR3 protein: CASNTDRNTEAFF

V gene: TRBV4-3
D gene: .
J gene: TRBJ2-7
clone size: few
CDR3 DNA: TGCGCCAGCAGCCAAGAGGTCGACTGGGAGAACGAGCAGTACTTC
CDR3 protein: CASSQEVDWENEQYF

V gene: TRBV12-3/TRBV12-4
D gene: .
J gene: TRBJ2-2
clone size: few
CDR3 DNA: TGTGCCAGTCCCAGGGGGAACACCGGGGAGCTGTTTTTT
CDR3 protein: CASPRGNTGELFF

V gene: TRBV15
D gene: .
J gene: TRBJ1-2
clone size: few
CDR3 DNA: TGTGCCACCAGCTTAGAGCTGAGTGGCTATGGCTACACCTTC
CDR3 protein: CATSLELSGYGYTF

V gene: TRBV19
D gene: .
J gene: TRBJ1-5
clone size: .
CDR3 DNA: TGTGCCAGTAGTACCGGGGGAAATCAGCCCCAGCATTTT
CDR3 protein: CASSTGGNQPQHF

V gene: TRBV12-3/TRBV12-4
D gene: TRBD1
J gene: TRBJ2-7
clone size: few
CDR3 DNA: TGTGCCAGCAGAGCGGCAGGGGGTTCCTACGAGCAGTACTTC
CDR3 protein: CASRAAGGSYEQYF

V gene: TRBV19
D gene: .
J gene: TRBJ1-1
clone size: many
CDR3 DNA: TGTGCCACCTATCGGATGAACACTGAAGCTTTCTTT
CDR3 protein: CATYRMNTEAFF

V gene: TRBV7-6
D gene: TRBD1
J gene: TRBJ2-5
clone size: .
CDR3 DNA: TGTGCCAGCAGCAGCCACAGGGGAAATGGCCAGTACTTC
CDR3 protein: CASSSHRGNGQYF

V gene: TRBV7-2
D gene: .
J gene: TRBJ1-1
clone size: many
CDR3 DNA: TGTGCCAGCAGCTTAGCGAGGGACGCTGAAGCTTTCTTT
CDR3 protein: CASSLARDAEAFF

V gene: TRBV4-1
D gene: .
J gene: TRBJ2-7
clone size: .
CDR3 DNA: TGCGCCAGCAGCTGGGAAGGGACGGATACCTACGTGCAGTACTTC
CDR3 protein: CASSWEGTDTYVQYF

V gene: TRBV29-1
D gene: .
J gene: TRBJ2-7
clone size: many
CDR3 DNA: TGCAGCGTTGGTGAGAACCACGAGCAGTACTTC
CDR3 protein: CSVGENHEQYF

V gene: TRBV18
D gene: .
J gene: TRBJ2-7
clone size: few
CDR3 DNA: TGTGCCAGCTCACCGTCGCGGGTCCTCTACGAGCAGTACTTC
CDR3 protein: CASSPSRVLYEQYF

V gene: TRBV18
D gene: .
J gene: TRBJ1-6
clone size: few
CDR3 DNA: TGTGCCAGCTCGCCTCAGACAGGCAATTCACCCCTCCACTTT
CDR3 protein: CASSPQTGNSPLHF

V gene: TRBV10-3
D gene: .
J gene: TRBJ2-7
clone size: .
CDR3 DNA: TGTGCCATCAGTTCCTCAGCTTCGGGGGAGCAGTACTTC
CDR3 protein: CAISSSASGEQYF

V gene: TRBV5-3
D gene: TRBD1
J gene: TRBJ1-2
clone size: .
CDR3 DNA: TGTGCCAGCAGCTTGGGAATAGAACAGGGGCGCAGCGGCTACACCTTC
CDR3 protein: CASSLGIEQGRSGYTF

V gene: TRBV6-2/TRBV6-3
D gene: .
J gene: TRBJ2-1
clone size: .
CDR3 DNA: TGTGCCAGCAGTCAGGGATTTAGCTCCTACAATGAGCAGTTCTTC
CDR3 protein: CASSQGFSSYNEQFF

V gene: TRBV20-1
D gene: .
J gene: TRBJ1-3
clone size: .
CDR3 DNA: TGCAGTGCTAGGATTTGGGGAGGAGACACCATATATTTT
CDR3 protein: CSARIWGGDTIYF

V gene: TRBV27
D gene: TRBD2
J gene: TRBJ2-1
clone size: .
CDR3 DNA: TGTGCCAGCAGTTCCTTACGACTAGCGGGACACAATGAGCAGTTCTTC
CDR3 protein: CASSSLRLAGHNEQFF

V gene: TRBV7-2
D gene: TRBD2
J gene: TRBJ2-5
clone size: many
CDR3 DNA: TGTGCCAGCAGCTTAGGTCTAGCGGGAGTGGTGGAGACCCAGTACTTC
CDR3 protein: CASSLGLAGVVETQYF

V gene: TRBV10-3
D gene: .
J gene: TRBJ1-1
clone size: few
CDR3 DNA: TGTGCCATCAGTGAGTCGGGCTCTGAAGCTTTCTTT
CDR3 protein: CAISESGSEAFF

V gene: TRBV28
D gene: .
J gene: TRBJ2-3
clone size: once
CDR3 DNA: TGTGCCAGCGGCACCCAGGGACCAGATACGCAGTATTTT
CDR3 protein: CASGTQGPDTQYF